This T cell receptor beta chain was found in a study of regulatory T cells in long-lasting Graves disease. This clonotype occurred many times. Indicated time point: newly diagnosed GD, antithyroid drugs for less than 3 months. The authors made the TCR library using RNA they extracted from PBMCs. TCR beta libraries were built with iRepertoire HTBI primers and Arm-PCR of CDR3 regions. TCRdb re-derived calls from the multiplex PCR reads in MiXCR, one entry per CDR3 protein. Of hundreds of thousands of distinct CDR3 sequences listed, roughly 15% are singletons. Trimming removed 3 bases from V and 12 bases from J; junction bases left unmatched: 15. The CDR3 is made up of 17 amino acids. Germline V gene sequence: CDR1 SGHRS, CDR2 YFSETQ. The data also belong to a second study, concerning T cells in Graves' hyperthyroidism and ophthalmopathy. That paper states: Investigators excluded patients with uncontrolled infection, other autoimmune disease, pregnancy or lactation.

The receptor was isolated from a woman aged 30 to 39 with Graves disease. The rearrangement links TRBV5-1 to TRBJ2-1; 13 nucleotides align to TRBD2. The sample here was peripheral blood mononuclear cells (PBMCs), taken at new diagnosis, from a patient treated with antithyroid drugs. The CDR3 DNA reads TGCGCCAGCAGCTCAGGACTAGCGGGAGCAACCGCAAAATCGCAGTTCTTC. Translating gives CASSSGLAGATAKSQFF.